A selection of T cell receptor beta chains follows, all from one sample in a study of cytomegalovirus exposure and HLA in healthy donors. Repertoires were generated with immunoSEQ multiplex PCR, while TCRdb's copy carries only in-frame clones and drops some. Of some 160,000 clones in the sample, approximately 90% were seen once. The specimen sequenced was PBMCs. The receptors derive from a man aged 18 to 30 in good health and CMV-seronegative. CDR3s include the opening cysteine and the closing phenylalanine or tryptophan. The order of the fields is V gene, J gene, D gene, clone size, CDR3 DNA, CDR3 protein. D genes are given only for firm matches. Part of the rows lack a size; the others show once, few, many or a class for expanded clones.

TRBV6-5	TRBJ2-4	NA	NA	TGTGCCAGCAGTACGTTCCAGGGGGCCAAAAACATTCAGTACTTC	CASSTFQGAKNIQYF
TRBV5-1	TRBJ2-2	TRBD1	NA	TGCGCCAGCAGCCCACGCGTCCAGGGGGCTAACACCGGGGAGCTGTTTTTT	CASSPRVQGANTGELFF
TRBV10-2	TRBJ2-3	NA	NA	TGCGCCAGCAGGGACTCTGGATACACAGATACGCAGTATTTT	CASRDSGYTDTQYF
TRBV4-2	TRBJ2-1	TRBD2	once	TGTGCCAGCAGCCCAAGCGGGGGGCCCGCCGATGAGCAGTTCTTC	CASSPSGGPADEQFF
TRBV6-5	TRBJ2-7	TRBD2	NA	TGTGCCAGCAGTTACGGGGCGTCGGGGGGCGAGCAGTACTTC	CASSYGASGGEQYF
TRBV4-3	TRBJ1-1	NA	NA	TGCGCCAGCAGCCAAGATCCCGGGGGAAACACTGAAGCTTTCTTT	CASSQDPGGNTEAFF
TRBV5-1	TRBJ2-1	TRBD2	NA	TGCGCCAGCAGCTTGTCACTAGCGGGGGGACGCTACAATGAGCAGTTCTTC	CASSLSLAGGRYNEQFF
TRBV6-5	TRBJ1-5	TRBD1	NA	TGTGCCAGCAGCCAAACAGGGGGAAATCAGCCCCAGCATTTT	CASSQTGGNQPQHF
TRBV5-5	TRBJ1-5	NA	NA	TGTGCCAGCAGCTCTTCAGGGGATACTAGCAATCAGCCCCAGCATTTT	CASSSSGDTSNQPQHF
TRBV11-3	TRBJ2-1	NA	NA	TGTGCCAGCAGCCCGAGAACGGGCGGGGCGCTTAATGAGCAGTTCTTC	CASSPRTGGALNEQFF
TRBV5-1	TRBJ2-5	TRBD2	once	TGCGCCAGCAGCTTGACTAGCGGGGGCCCCAAGACCCAGTACTTC	CASSLTSGGPKTQYF
TRBV10-3	TRBJ2-2	NA	NA	TGTGCCATCAGTGAACGAGGGGGAGGGGGCACCGGGGAGCTGTTTTTT	CAISERGGGGTGELFF
TRBV4-1	TRBJ1-2	TRBD1	NA	TGCGCCAGCAGCCAAGAAAGACGGATCCCGACAGGGTCCCATGGCTACACCTTC	CASSQERRIPTGSHGYTF
TRBV4-1	TRBJ1-1	NA	NA	TGCGCCAGCAGCCCTACAACAGGGCCAATGAACACTGAAGCTTTCTTT	CASSPTTGPMNTEAFF
TRBV7-8	TRBJ2-5	NA	NA	TGTGCCAGCACCAAGACTAGGGGCCCACAAGAGACCCAGTACTTC	CASTKTRGPQETQYF
TRBV7-8	TRBJ1-5	NA	NA	TGTGCCAGCAGCCCGTCGGGGGGGATTCAGCCCCAGCATTTT	CASSPSGGIQPQHF
TRBV7-9	TRBJ1-2	NA	NA	TGTGCCAGCAGCTTCGAGTCCATCGGGGTCTATGGCTACACCTTC	CASSFESIGVYGYTF
TRBV6-1	TRBJ1-5	NA	NA	TGTGCCAGCAGTGACTGGGGCATCAATCAGCCCCAGCATTTT	CASSDWGINQPQHF
TRBV7-9	TRBJ2-7	TRBD1	NA	TGTGCCAGCAGCTCGCCCGTTAGGACAGGGGTGAACGAGCAGTACTTC	CASSSPVRTGVNEQYF
TRBV6-1	TRBJ2-2	TRBD1	NA	TGTGCCAGCAGTGCGAGGGGGCGGAACACCGGGGAGCTGTTTTTT	CASSARGRNTGELFF
TRBV6-1	TRBJ2-2	NA	NA	TGTGCCAGCAGTCCTAGGGGCCGGAACACCGGGGAGCTGTTTTTT	CASSPRGRNTGELFF
TRBV28	TRBJ2-5	NA	NA	TGTGCCAGCAACCGAATCCCGGGGGAGACCCAGTACTTC	CASNRIPGETQYF
TRBV5-1	TRBJ2-5	NA	NA	TGCGCCAGCAGCTTGGCCCAGGGAACCGAGACCCAGTACTTC	CASSLAQGTETQYF
TRBV7-2	TRBJ1-5	NA	once	TGTGCCAGCAGTTCGCAGGGAAACCAGCCCCAGCATTTT	CASSSQGNQPQHF
TRBV5-4	TRBJ2-3	NA	NA	TGTGCCAGCAGCTCGGAACAGGGGGGGACAGATACGCAGTATTTT	CASSSEQGGTDTQYF
TRBV10-3	TRBJ1-2	TRBD1	NA	TGTGCCATCAGTGGGGACAGGGGACCCTATGGCTACACCTTC	CAISGDRGPYGYTF